These 9 T cell receptor beta chains originate from one sample sequenced in a study of T cell repertoires in cytomegalovirus infection (dated by TCRdb to the late 2010s). For these TCRs, the target antigens are not known. The treatment or condition label, read with the paper, signifies: in vitro stimulation with specific CMV peptide epitopes to enrich CMV-specific T cells. The sequencer listed for this sample is Illumina HiSeq 1500. The public reads were reprocessed in TCRdb via fastp at Q25 and MiXCR, keeping in-frame beta chains. Entries are consolidated by CDR3 protein sequence, retaining the most common genes and DNA. The sample contains about 100,000 distinct CDR3 sequences, around 45% of them found a single time. The biggest ten clones account for about three quarters of the sample. The sample was CD8+ T cells from cultured PBMCs, taken from culture after CMV antigen stimulation. These receptors all stem from a human donor in good health (CMV status not recorded). Some clones in this sample may be carry-over from other donors' samples.

There are many counts of this clonotype. The J gene is TRBJ1-2, the V gene TRBV20-1; 7 bases match TRBD1. Trimming removed 4 bases from V and 4 bases from J; junction bases left unmatched: 6. The CDR3 consists of 13 residues. Looked up from germline, CDR1 is DFQATT and CDR2 is SNEGSKA (reference sequence). CDR3 sequence (DNA): TGCAGTGCTACGCACAGGGGCGGCTATGGCTACACCTTC. Translating it yields CSATHRGGYGYTF.

In this sample, this clonotype turned up a few times. The chain couples TRBV6-5 to TRBJ2-1, with D maybe TRBD2 (5 bases). The CDR3 spans 15 residues. Germline V gene sequence: CDR1 MNHEY, CDR2 SVGAGI. V lost 6 bases, J lost 0 bases, and 12 bases lay in between. CDR3 DNA sequence: TGTGCCAGCAGCCAAGCCCTAGCCTCCTACAATGAGCAGTTCTTC. This encodes CASSQALASYNEQFF.

This clonotype has only a few counts. An end of the junction differs from the germline gene, which may be a read error. This chain links TRBV6-5 with TRBJ2-1, with 7 bases matching TRBD1. Germline CDR1 and CDR2: MNHEY and SVGAGI. The CDR3 has 17 residues. The chain's CDR3 is CASSYSEEEGTVNEQFF. The CDR3 DNA reads as TGTGCCAGCAGTTACTCGGAGGAAGAGGGGACAGTCAATGAACAGTTCTTC.

This clonotype was found many times. This sequence joins TRBV7-9 and TRBJ2-1; no clear D. The CDR3 runs 12 residues. Per the germline V gene, CDR1 is SEHNR and CDR2 is FQNEAQ (reference sequence). Trimming stripped 1 base from V and 5 bases from J, with 3 bases between. CDR3 in amino acids: CASSLGHNEQFF. In DNA, the CDR3 is TGTGCCAGCAGCTTAGGCCACAATGAGCAGTTCTTC.

V usage is TRBV19 and J usage is TRBJ1-5, with a possible D match to TRBD1 (6 bases). Germline CDR1 is LNHDA and CDR2 is SQIVND (reference sequence). V was pared by 4 bases and J by 4 bases, with 11 bases between. This CDR3 is 14 amino acids long. Here the CDR3 DNA reads TGTGCCAGTAGTACCCGGGACAATAATCAGCCCCAGCATTTT. Its protein product is CASSTRDNNQPQHF.

The chain is built from TRBV6-2 or TRBV6-3 and TRBJ2-7; D unclear. Germline V lookup: CDR1 MNHEY, CDR2 SVGEGT. Between the trimmed V and J ends, which lost 4 bases and 3 bases, there was a span of 4 bases. This CDR3 spans 11 amino acids. The CDR3 bases are TGTGCCAGCAGTTGGGGCTACGAGCAGTACTTC. It encodes CASSWGYEQYF.

The chain is built from TRBV2 and TRBJ2-1, with a possible D match to TRBD1 (5 bases). The V end lost 8 bases, the J end lost 0 bases, and 14 bases lay between the germline ends. There are 15 residues in the CDR3. Per the germline V gene, CDR1 is SNHLY and CDR2 is FYNNEI. Here the CDR3 reads CASVERQFSYNEQFF. CDR3 nucleotides: TGTGCCAGCGTGGAGAGACAGTTCTCCTACAATGAGCAGTTCTTC.

V and J are TRBV6-6 and TRBJ1-1; D possibly corresponds to TRBD1 (5 bases). CDR1 is MNHNY, CDR2 SVGAGI, per germline (reference sequence). The ends were cut back, 3 bases at V and 5 bases at J, with 16 bases in the middle. The CDR3 contains 15 residues. The CDR3 bases are TGTGCCAGCAGTTATGATTGGGGGGGGAGGACTGAAGCTTTCTTT. This encodes CASSYDWGGRTEAFF.

This chain links TRBV12-3 or TRBV12-4 with TRBJ1-5; a weak D match, TRBD1 (5 bases). Deletions cut 5 bases from V and 2 bases from J, with 10 bases between. The CDR3 is made up of 14 amino acids. CDR3 DNA: TGTGCCAGCAGTCCTGAGACAGGCAATCAGCCCCAGCATTTT. It specifies CASSPETGNQPQHF.